A single TCR beta chain is shown here with its context. This clone was observed a few times. The antigen this receptor binds is unknown. The input lacks base qualities; no much larger clone sits a single base away. The immunoSEQ Assay, a bias-controlled multiplex PCR, was used to amplify TCRbeta CDR3 regions from genomic DNA. The authors processed their data as follows. The number of nucleated cells in each sample was estimated by amplification of reference gene primers within the assay. To quantify the absolute abundance of each unique TCRbeta CDR3 rearrangement, sequence reads were collapsed and filtered. For each sample, productive Simpson clonality was calculated by taking the square root of Simpson's diversity index across productive rearrangements. TCRdb took this table from immuneACCESS and kept in-frame rearrangements with V and J called. Such tables lack part of the clones; where checked against another copy, unresolved V genes explain under half of the gap, and the rest is unexplained. Clonal size and the V and J genes are those of that table, whereas D and trimming came from the DNA. In this sample the table shows around 270,000 clones, 75% to 90% of which occur a single time. About 4.6% of the sample lies in the top ten.

This sample is part of a study of blood T cell repertoires in COVID-19 (dated by TCRdb to about 2020). In the study overall: The collaborator samples originated in the United States, Italy and Spain and spanned the acute and convalescent phases of COVID-19. The prospective study material was composed of cDNA or gDNA derived from T cells, B-cell-depleted T cells, or PBMCs. Deeply sampled blood TCRbeta repertoires from subjects exposed to, actively infected with, or recovered from COVID-19 were included in the dataset. The repertoires were made available in a free public database intended to serve as a resource for research on the immune response to SARS-CoV-2. Samples were obtained from the ongoing ImmuneRACE study (first 160 participants) and from some 1,300 subjects provided by 6 global collaborators. A de-identified subject ID, COVID-19 status, age in years and sex were almost always included in the sample metadata. Where HLA class I and class II types were available, the types were taken from metadata supplied by the sample provider, not from assay-based typing.

The CDR3 covers 18 residues, taking in both the cysteine and the phenylalanine. Solely the CDR3 DNA is kept, with 54 bases framed from the first base. For CDR1 and CDR2, the germline V gene lists SGHTS and YDEGEE. Compared with germline, V lacks 2 bases and J lacks 5 bases; bases without a gene match: 15. The collaborating institutions used their own protocols to collect whole blood in K2EDTA tubes. For TCRbeta analysis, collaborators shipped samples in one of three forms: frozen whole blood, isolated PBMCs, or DNA extracted from either of those sample types. What the authors observed across the whole study: Clinical and demographic metadata were provided uncurated, with the amount varying by source and participant.

This chain is built from TRBV5-8 and TRBJ1-5; 8 bases in the junction line up with TRBD1. The source material was peripheral blood. The source of this sequence is a man in his forties or fifties with acute or convalescent COVID-19. The CDR3 reads as follows: CASSFRRGWQGAHQPQHF. The DNA sequence reads TGTGCCAGCAGCTTCCGCCGGGGGTGGCAGGGGGCCCATCAGCCCCAGCATTTT. The CDR3 plus the reference TRBV5-8 and TRBJ1-5 genes for the other parts give the full variable domain: EAGVTQSPTHLIKTRGQQATLRCSPISGHTSVYWYQQALGLGLQFLLWYDEGEERNRGNFPPRFSGRQFPNYSSELNVNALELEDSALYLCASSFRRGWQGAHQPQHFGDGTRLSIL.